Listed below are T cell receptor beta chains from one sample, sequenced in a study of T cells in Graves' hyperthyroidism and ophthalmopathy. TCRdb ran MiXCR on the multiplex PCR reads and lists one entry per CDR3 protein. The sample records 280,000 or so distinct CDR3 sequences, 12% to 15% being singletons. Sequenced: blood. These receptors were collected from a woman between 50 and 59 years old with Graves' hyperthyroidism that later progressed to Graves' ophthalmopathy. The CDR3 runs from the conserved cysteine through the conserved F or W. Each record gives: V gene, D gene, J gene, clone size, CDR3 DNA, CDR3 protein. The D gene is left open where the match is weak. Rows may omit the clone size; those that give it use once, few, many or a size class.

TRBV29-1	TRBD1	TRBJ2-1	many	TGCAGCGCCCGCCAACAGGGGTTGGTTTATGAGCAGTTCTTC	CSARQQGLVYEQFF
TRBV2	NA	TRBJ1-2	many	TGTGCCAGCGATGTAGGGGGGAACTATGGCTACACCTTC	CASDVGGNYGYTF
TRBV19	TRBD1	TRBJ1-5	NA	TGTGCCAGTAGTCAAGGGACAGGGATTAGCAATCAGCCCCAGCATTTT	CASSQGTGISNQPQHF
TRBV18	NA	TRBJ2-7	many	TGTGCCAGCTCACCACAAGAGGGTACCTACGAGCAGTACTTC	CASSPQEGTYEQYF
TRBV11-2	TRBD2	TRBJ2-1	NA	TGTGCCAGCAGCCACACCCTAGCGGGAGGGCACAATGAGCAGTTCTTC	CASSHTLAGGHNEQFF
TRBV15	NA	TRBJ2-7	many	TGTGCCACCAGTATACAAGCGACAGGTAGCTCCTACGAGCAGTACTTC	CATSIQATGSSYEQYF
TRBV4-1	NA	TRBJ2-7	NA	TGCGCCAGCAGCCAGGTGGTACGGAACCCCTACGAGCAGTACTTC	CASSQVVRNPYEQYF
TRBV20-1	NA	TRBJ2-2	few	TGCAGTGCTACCTCACTGGGCGGGACAACGAACACCGGGGAGCTGTTTTTT	CSATSLGGTTNTGELFF
TRBV5-1	TRBD2	TRBJ2-1	many	TGCGCCAGCAGCTTGTTAGCTAGCGGGAATTACAATGAGCAGTTCTTC	CASSLLASGNYNEQFF
TRBV20-1	TRBD1	TRBJ2-4	many	TGCAGTGCTAGGGTGCAGGGGGCCCTAAAGGACAAAAACATTCAGTACTTC	CSARVQGALKDKNIQYF
TRBV11-2	NA	TRBJ2-7	many	TGTGCCAGCAGCTTAGTTGTTGGGGCCGCCTCCTACGAGCAGTACTTC	CASSLVVGAASYEQYF
TRBV20-1	NA	TRBJ2-3	few	TGCAGTGCTAGAGATCTCTTAGTGGCGGCAGATACGCAGTATTTT	CSARDLLVAADTQYF
TRBV6-1	NA	TRBJ2-5	many	TGTGCCAGCACTACGAGGGCGGTCCAAGAGACCCAGTACTTC	CASTTRAVQETQYF
TRBV4-1	NA	TRBJ2-2	few	TGCGCCAGCAGCCAAGAGGCCCGCGGGGAGCTGTTTTTT	CASSQEARGELFF
TRBV20-1	TRBD2	TRBJ2-1	NA	TGCAGTGCTAGAAGGCTAGCGGGTACCTACAATGAGCAGTTCTTC	CSARRLAGTYNEQFF
TRBV20-1	NA	TRBJ1-1	many	TGCAGTGCTGGACGAGGGTGGGACACTGAAGCTTTCTTT	CSAGRGWDTEAFF
TRBV25-1	NA	TRBJ2-7	many	TGTGCCAGCAGAAGTTGGGGGGCCGTCGAGCAGTACTTC	CASRSWGAVEQYF
TRBV12-3/TRBV12-4	TRBD1	TRBJ2-7	NA	TGTGCCAGCAGTTTATGGGACAGGGGTGACGAGCAGTACTTC	CASSLWDRGDEQYF
TRBV20-1	TRBD1	TRBJ1-5	NA	TGCAGTGCTCCGGGACAGGGACTAGGAAGCAATCAGCCCCAGCATTTT	CSAPGQGLGSNQPQHF
TRBV20-1	NA	TRBJ1-2	many	TGCAGTGCTAGAGCGGGGACTCACTATGGCTACACCTTC	CSARAGTHYGYTF
TRBV20-1	TRBD1	TRBJ1-1	few	TGCAGTGCTAGACCTCAGGGGGGCACTGAAGCTTTCTTT	CSARPQGGTEAFF
TRBV10-3	NA	TRBJ2-7	many	TGTGCCATCAGTGGGACGGGACCATACGAGCAGTACTTC	CAISGTGPYEQYF
TRBV9	NA	TRBJ1-6	NA	TGTGCCAGCAGCCCTAGCGGGGAAACTAACTCCTATAATTCACCCCTCCACTTT	CASSPSGETNSYNSPLHF
TRBV27	NA	TRBJ1-6	few	TGTGCCAGCAGTTTTGCCGGGAATTCACCCCTCCACTTT	CASSFAGNSPLHF
TRBV7-2	NA	TRBJ2-7	many	TGTGCCAGCAGCTTGCTAATATCCACCTACGAGCAGTACTTC	CASSLLISTYEQYF